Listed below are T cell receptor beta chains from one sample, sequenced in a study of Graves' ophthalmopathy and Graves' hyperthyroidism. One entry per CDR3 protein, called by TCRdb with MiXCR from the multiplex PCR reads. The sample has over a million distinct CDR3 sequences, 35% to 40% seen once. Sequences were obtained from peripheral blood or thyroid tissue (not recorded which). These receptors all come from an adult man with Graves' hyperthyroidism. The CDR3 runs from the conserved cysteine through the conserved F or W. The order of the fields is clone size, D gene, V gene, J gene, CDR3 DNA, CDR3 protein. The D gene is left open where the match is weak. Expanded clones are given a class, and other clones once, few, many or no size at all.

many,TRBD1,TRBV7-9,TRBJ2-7,TGTGCCGGTCGACAGGGATCGGGGGAGCAGTACTTC,CAGRQGSGEQYF
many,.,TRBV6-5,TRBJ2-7,TGTGCCAGCAGTGAATCGGCCTCCGTGGGGTACTTC,CASSESASVGYF
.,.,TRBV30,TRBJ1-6,TGTGCCTGGGGTGCCCTAAACCGTTCACCCATCCACTTT,CAWGALNRSPIHF
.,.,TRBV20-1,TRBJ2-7,TGCAGTGCTGGAGGGAGGACAGCTTCCGAGCAGTACTTC,CSAGGRTASEQYF
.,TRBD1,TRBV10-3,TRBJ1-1,TGTGCCAGCAGCCGTGCGGGACAGATCATTGAAGCTTTCTTT,CASSRAGQIIEAFF
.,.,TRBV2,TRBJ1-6,TGTGCCATCATGTCGGGAAGGGCAATCTATAATTCACCCCTCCACTTT,CAIMSGRAIYNSPLHF
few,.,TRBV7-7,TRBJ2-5,TGTGCCAGCAGCTCAACAGCCGGGACCGGGGAGACCCAGTACTTC,CASSSTAGTGETQYF
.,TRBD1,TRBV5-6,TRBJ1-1,TGTGCCAGCAGGAGGACAGGGCGTAGGGCTGAAGCTTTCTTT,CASRRTGRRAEAFF
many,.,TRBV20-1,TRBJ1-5,TGCAGTGCTTCCCCAAACATATATAGCAATCAGCCCCAGCATTTT,CSASPNIYSNQPQHF
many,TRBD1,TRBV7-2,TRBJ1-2,TGTGCCAGCAACCCGGACAGGGGCTACACCTTC,CASNPDRGYTF
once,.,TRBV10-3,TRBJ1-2,TGTGCCATCATCCTCGGGACGTTAGGCTACACCTTC,CAIILGTLGYTF
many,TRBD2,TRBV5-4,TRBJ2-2,TGTGCCAGCAGCTGGGGGGGAGCGGCTCTCACCGGGGAGCTGTTTTTT,CASSWGGAALTGELFF
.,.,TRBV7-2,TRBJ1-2,TGTGCCAGCACCGGTGAAGGGGTTGGGTCCCTAAGCCCTCCCCTATACTATGGCTACACCTTC,CASTGEGVGSLSPPLYYGYTF
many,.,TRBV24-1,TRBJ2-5,TGTGCCACCAGTGATGAATCCCAAGAGACCCAGTACTTC,CATSDESQETQYF
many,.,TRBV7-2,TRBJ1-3,TGTGCCAGCAGCTTGAGGAGGGGTCGTGGCTCTGGAAACACCATATATTTT,CASSLRRGRGSGNTIYF
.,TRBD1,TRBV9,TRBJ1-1,TGTGCCAGCAGCGTAGTCGGGGGGACAGGGGGCATGAACACTGAAGCTTTCTTT,CASSVVGGTGGMNTEAFF
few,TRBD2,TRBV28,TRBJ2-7,TGTGCCAGCAGTTCGACGGGACTAGCGTCGCACGAGCAGTACTTC,CASSSTGLASHEQYF
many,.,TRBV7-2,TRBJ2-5,TGTGCCAGCAGCCCTCCGTTCACTATAACATACCAAGAGACCCAGTACTTC,CASSPPFTITYQETQYF
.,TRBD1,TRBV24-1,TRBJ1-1,TGTGCCACCGGGACAGATGAAGCTTTCTTT,CATGTDEAFF
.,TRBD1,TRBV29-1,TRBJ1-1,TGCAGCGTTGGGACAGGGGGAGGAGTCACTGAAGCTTTCTTT,CSVGTGGGVTEAFF
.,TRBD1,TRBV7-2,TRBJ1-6,TGTGCCAGCAGCCTTTGGACAGGGACACCCCTCCACTTT,CASSLWTGTPLHF
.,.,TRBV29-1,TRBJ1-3,TGCAGCGTCCAGCGGGGGTTCTCTGGAAACACCATATATTTT,CSVQRGFSGNTIYF
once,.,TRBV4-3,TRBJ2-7,TGCGCCAGCAGCCCCGTCCCGGGGGAGCAGTACTTC,CASSPVPGEQYF
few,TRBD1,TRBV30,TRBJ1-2,TGTGCCTGGACTCAGGGGGATGTTAGCGGCTACACCTTC,CAWTQGDVSGYTF
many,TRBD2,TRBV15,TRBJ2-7,TGTGCCACCAGCAGAGGCGGGAGTGTCTACGAGCAGTACTTC,CATSRGGSVYEQYF
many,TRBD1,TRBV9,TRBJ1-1,TGTGCCAGCGGTACAGGGGGAGAGACTGAAGCTTTCTTT,CASGTGGETEAFF
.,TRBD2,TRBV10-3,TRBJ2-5,TGTGCCATCAAACCGGAGGCTAGCGGGACCCAGTACTTC,CAIKPEASGTQYF
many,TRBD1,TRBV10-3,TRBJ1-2,TGTGCCATAACCGGGACAGGGGTCTATGGCTACACCTTC,CAITGTGVYGYTF
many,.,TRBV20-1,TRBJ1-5,TGCAGTGCTAGTCCGGACAAACAGCCCCAGCATTTT,CSASPDKQPQHF
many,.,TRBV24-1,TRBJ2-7,TGTGCCACCAGTGATCCGGGCAGTCCGTCCTACGAGCAGTACTTC,CATSDPGSPSYEQYF
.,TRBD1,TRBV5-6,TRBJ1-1,TGTGCCAGCAGCGAACAGGGGTGGGCTGAAGCTTTCTTT,CASSEQGWAEAFF
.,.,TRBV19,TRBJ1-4,TGTGCCAGTAGTATGAATGCGAATGAAAAACTGTTTTTT,CASSMNANEKLFF
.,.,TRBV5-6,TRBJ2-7,TGTGCCAGCAGCTTGGGGGGAGACCTAGGAGGGCAGTACTTC,CASSLGGDLGGQYF
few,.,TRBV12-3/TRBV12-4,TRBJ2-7,TGTGCCAGCACCGCCGGGAAGGGACGCAACGAGCAGTACTTC,CASTAGKGRNEQYF
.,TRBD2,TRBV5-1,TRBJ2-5,TGCGCCAGCAGTTCGGGGGGATTACAAGAGACCCAGTACTTC,CASSSGGLQETQYF
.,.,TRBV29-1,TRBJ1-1,TGCAGCGTTGGGCGGGGGACGAACACTGAAGCTTTCTTT,CSVGRGTNTEAFF
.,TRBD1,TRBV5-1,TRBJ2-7,TGCGCCAGCAGCCAGATCCAAACAGGGGGCGAATCTCGGCAGTACTTC,CASSQIQTGGESRQYF
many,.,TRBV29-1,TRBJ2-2,TGCAGCGTTGGGGGAGAGGTCGGGGAGCTGTTTTTT,CSVGGEVGELFF
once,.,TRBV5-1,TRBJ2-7,TGCGCCAGCAGCGCCGCGGGTGGGGAGGACGAGCAGTACTTC,CASSAAGGEDEQYF
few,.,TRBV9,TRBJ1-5,TGTGCCAGCAGCCAACAGGGTTTTCAGCCCCAGCATTTT,CASSQQGFQPQHF
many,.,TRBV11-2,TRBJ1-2,TGTGCCAGCAGCTTAATACAAGGTGGCTACACCTTC,CASSLIQGGYTF
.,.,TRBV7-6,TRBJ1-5,TGTGCCAGCAGCTTGGTGGCGGGGGCTACGGTTCAGCCCCAGCATTTT,CASSLVAGATVQPQHF